Listed here are 10 T cell receptor beta chains from one sample, sequenced in a study of blood T cell repertoires in COVID-19. The repertoire was sequenced with immunoSEQ multiplex PCR; TCRdb's copy has only in-frame clones and lacks some. The sample lists some 180,000 clones, roughly 76% occurring once. The sample was peripheral blood. The receptors were sampled from a woman in her forties with COVID-19, enrolled during active disease.

This chain joins TRBV18 and TRBJ2-1; 7 bases fit TRBD1. The CDR3 totals 13 residues. Per germline, CDR1 KGHSH and CDR2 LQKENI. J was trimmed by 5 bases and V by 4 bases; bases with no gene match: 2. The CDR3 is CASSRGTDNEQFF. CDR3 nucleotides: TGTGCCAGCTCACGGGGGACAGACAATGAGCAGTTCTTC.

The chain joins TRBV21-1 to TRBJ2-3; TRBD2 reflects the table's D call only, with no check against the DNA. TRBV21-1 is listed as a pseudogene. CDR3 length equals 14 residues. The CDR3 sequence is CASSSLAVTDTQYF. CDR3 sequence (DNA): TGTGCCAGCAGCAGCCTAGCGGTAACAGATACGCAGTATTTT.

The genes are TRBV20-1 and TRBJ1-5, with D possibly being TRBD1 (6 bases). The CDR3 length is 13 residues. Trimming shortened V by 3 bases and J by 6 bases, and 12 bases separated the two germline ends. Germline V gene sequence: CDR1 DFQATT, CDR2 SNEGSKA (reference sequence). CDR3 residues: CSASQGISQPQHF. DNA of the CDR3: TGCAGTGCTAGTCAGGGGATTAGTCAGCCCCAGCATTTT.

The chain is built from TRBV10-3 and TRBJ2-1; D is possibly TRBD1 (6 bases). Trimming pared 8 bases from V and 6 bases from J, leaving 23 bases between. The CDR3 runs to 16 residues. Germline values: CDR1 ENHRY, CDR2 SYGVKD. The DNA of the CDR3 is TGTGCCATCGGACTGTCCGGTACAGGGATAGTCAATGAGCAGTTCTTC. Protein product: CAIGLSGTGIVNEQFF.

The chain combines TRBV25-1 with TRBJ2-1; 8 positions agree with TRBD2. J gave up 1 base and V 6 bases, and 8 bases lay outside the gene matches. This CDR3 has 16 amino acids. Per germline, CDR1 MGHDK and CDR2 SYGVNS. The CDR3 sequence is CASRTAAGGSYNEQFF. The CDR3, as DNA: TGTGCCAGCAGGACAGCCGCGGGGGGATCCTACAATGAGCAGTTCTTC.

This clone has only one observation. The gene calls are TRBV30 and TRBJ2-5; 7 nucleotides line up with TRBD1. This CDR3 has 15 amino acids. Germline loops: CDR1 GTSNPN, CDR2 SVGIG (reference sequence). With 4 bases clipped from V and 1 base from J, the junction kept 9 bases outside the gene matches. In nucleotides, the CDR3 is TGTGCCTGGACCCGCCCCTGGGACAGCCAAGAGACCCAGTACTTC. It specifies CAWTRPWDSQETQYF. The variable domain in full, with the rest retrieved from reference TRBV30 and TRBJ2-5, is SQTIHQWPATLVQPVGSPLSLECTVEGTSNPNLYWYRQAAGRGLQLLFYSVGIGQISSEVPQNLSASRPQDRQFILSSKKLLLSDSGFYLCAWTRPWDSQETQYFGPGTRLLVL.

This chain uses TRBV19 with TRBJ2-5; 8 nucleotides line up with TRBD1. This CDR3 region has 15 residues. CDR1 is LNHDA, CDR2 SQIVND, per germline (reference sequence). Trimming at V came to 6 bases and at J to 1 base, leaving 7 bases not matched to a gene. The CDR3 DNA sequence: TGTGCCAGTAGAGAGACAGGGGTAGCCCAAGAGACCCAGTACTTC. It specifies CASRETGVAQETQYF.

This chain connects TRBV2 to TRBJ1-5; TRBD1 might be the D (5 bases). The CDR3 runs to 15 residues. Germline-derived CDR1 and CDR2 are SNHLY and FYNNEI. V dropped 6 bases and J dropped 0 bases, with 12 bases sitting between them. The CDR3 loop is CASRRSGVSNQPQHF. As DNA, the CDR3 is TGTGCCAGCAGGAGATCGGGGGTTAGCAATCAGCCCCAGCATTTT.

This clone has only a few counts. The genes are TRBV7-9 and TRBJ2-1, with TRBD2 matching over 10 bases. Germline trimming cut 1 base from V and 3 bases from J; bases unmatched to any gene: 6. In germline, CDR1 is SEHNR, CDR2 FQNEAQ (reference sequence). The CDR3 sequence is 17 residues long. The CDR3 loop is CASSLEVAGGCYNEQFF. DNA for the CDR3: TGTGCCAGCAGCTTAGAAGTAGCGGGAGGTTGCTACAATGAGCAGTTCTTC.

This clone was observed a handful of times. The V gene is TRBV28, the J gene TRBJ2-1; possibly TRBD2 for D (6 bases). The CDR3 loop spans 15 amino acids. Trimming shortened V by 6 bases and J by 5 bases, and 17 bases separated the two germline ends. CDR1 and CDR2 from the germline V gene are MDHEN and SYDVKM. This CDR3 is CASSDAGTLNNEQFF. DNA for the CDR3: TGTGCCAGCAGCGACGCCGGGACTCTCAACAATGAGCAGTTCTTC.